These 19 T cell receptor beta chains originate from one sample sequenced in a study of OX40 agonist ivuxolimab in advanced cancers. Library preparation was by the immunoSEQ multiplex PCR assay. TCRdb limited this immuneACCESS table to in-frame rearrangements with V and J called. A share of clones is missing; checked studies link under half to unresolved V genes, and the rest is unexplained. For this sample there are some 70,000 clones; around 93% appear just once. Jointly, the top ten make up around 1% of the sample. Material: CD4+ or CD8+ T cells sorted from blood, obtained in a trial of the OX40 agonist ivuxolimab. The source is an adult with an advanced solid tumor such as melanoma, head and neck, liver or kidney cancer.

The rearrangement links TRBV21-1 to TRBJ2-1; the table's D gene call, TRBD2, was not cross checked with the DNA. TRBV21-1 is a known pseudogene. The CDR3 runs to 20 residues. CDR3 sequence (DNA): TGTGCCAGCAGCAAATTTGGGTGGATGACTTACCAACCGATCTACAATGAGCAGTTCTTC. Protein sequence: CASSKFGWMTYQPIYNEQFF.

The V and J genes are TRBV30 and TRBJ2-5, with D unresolved. Trimming removed 2 bases from V and 5 bases from J, with 6 bases in between. Germline CDR1 is GTSNPN and CDR2 is SVGIG (reference sequence). The CDR3 extends over 11 amino acids. CDR3 amino acids: CAWSIRETQYF. The CDR3 DNA sequence: TGTGCCTGGAGTATTCGGGAGACCCAGTACTTC.

The chain uses TRBV30 and TRBJ2-3; 13 bases match TRBD2. V lost 3 bases to trimming and J lost 6 bases; unmatched junction nucleotides: 3. In germline, CDR1 is GTSNPN, CDR2 SVGIG (reference sequence). This CDR3 is built from 14 residues. DNA of the CDR3: TGTGCCTGGAGGGGACTAGCGGGAACCGATACGCAGTATTTT. Protein: CAWRGLAGTDTQYF.

This clone was counted a single time. The chain carries TRBV5-1 and TRBJ1-1; the match to TRBD1 covers 8 bases. The CDR3 has 12 residues. CDR1 SGHRS and CDR2 YFSETQ come from the germline V gene. V gave up 4 bases and J gave up 11 bases; unmatched junction bases: 7. CDR3 residues: CASSGDRGRAFF. The CDR3 region has the DNA TGCGCCAGCAGCGGCGACAGGGGACGGGCTTTCTTT.

The CDR3 protein is CASSQTVTTDTQYF. The CDR3 DNA follows: TGTGCCAGCAGCCAGACAGTGACCACAGATACGCAGTATTTT. V is TRBV2 and J is TRBJ2-3; TRBD1 is a possible D gene (5 bases). The CDR3 consists of 14 residues. Germline V CDR1 and CDR2: SNHLY, FYNNEI. The V and J ends lost 6 bases and 2 bases respectively, with 12 bases between them.

This chain joins TRBV9 and TRBJ2-3; TRBD1 aligns across 8 bases. The CDR3 runs 15 residues. V shed 5 bases and J 0 bases; nucleotides not matched to a gene: 5. Germline assignment: CDR1 SGDLS and CDR2 YYNGEE. CDR3: CASSGGQASTDTQYF. The CDR3 nucleotides read TGTGCCAGCAGTGGGGGACAGGCGAGCACAGATACGCAGTATTTT.

The chain links TRBV5-4 to TRBJ2-3, with 7 bases fitting TRBD1. With 4 bases clipped from V and 5 bases from J, the junction kept 22 bases outside the gene matches. Per the germline V gene, CDR1 is SGHNT and CDR2 is YYREEE (reference sequence). The length of the CDR3 is 19 residues. The CDR3 reads CASSTGQAGRTSTRDTQYF. The CDR3 region has the DNA TGTGCCAGCAGCACTGGACAGGCCGGAAGGACGTCCACAAGAGATACGCAGTATTTT.

The chain couples TRBV6-6 to TRBJ2-5; TRBD1 matches 7 bases. CDR1 and CDR2 (germline): MNHNY, SVGAGI (reference sequence). The CDR3 loop spans 14 amino acids. The trim removed 0 bases at V and 7 bases at J, leaving 5 bases unmatched. CDR3 DNA: TGTGCCAGCAGTTACTCTCGACAGGGTGGGACCCAGTACTTC. Its protein is CASSYSRQGGTQYF.

The chain recombines TRBV28 with TRBJ2-5, with 7 bases that match TRBD1. CDR1 MDHEN and CDR2 SYDVKM come from the germline V gene. With 5 bases clipped from V and 4 bases from J, the junction kept 1 base outside the gene matches. This CDR3 has 12 residues. The chain's CDR3 is CASSDRAETQYF. CDR3 DNA sequence: TGTGCCAGCAGTGACAGGGCAGAGACCCAGTACTTC. Supplemented by reference TRBV28 and TRBJ2-5, the full variable domain reads DVKVTQSSRYLVKRTGEKVFLECVQDMDHENMFWYRQDPGLGLRLIYFSYDVKMKEKGDIPEGYSVSREKKERFSLILESASTNQTSMYLCASSDRAETQYFGPGTRLLVL.

The chain couples TRBV6-5 to TRBJ1-4; 9 bases match TRBD1. The CDR3 spans 15 residues. The germline gives CDR1 MNHEY, CDR2 SVGAGI. V shed 5 bases and J 8 bases; nucleotides not matched to a gene: 9. The CDR3 region is CASSVNRGRGEKLFF. For the CDR3, the DNA is TGTGCCAGCAGTGTGAACAGGGGGCGTGGGGAAAAACTGTTTTTT.

The J gene is TRBJ1-3, the V gene TRBV11-2; the D gene is possibly TRBD1 (5 bases). Germline V gives CDR1 SGHAT, CDR2 FQNNGV. V was clipped by 6 bases and J by 10 bases, with 22 bases between them. CDR3 length equals 15 residues. CDR3 DNA: TGTGCCAGCAGATCTAGAGGGACGGGTTTTGATACCATATATTTT. Its translation is CASRSRGTGFDTIYF.

The chain is built from TRBV5-5 and TRBJ1-1; D gene ambiguous. V dropped 0 bases and J dropped 0 bases, with 6 bases sitting between them. CDR1 and CDR2 from the germline V gene are SGHKS and YYEKEE (reference sequence). The CDR3 is 14 residues long. The chain's CDR3 is CASSLDLMNTEAFF. The CDR3 coding sequence is TGTGCCAGCAGCTTGGACTTGATGAACACTGAAGCTTTCTTT.

This chain uses TRBV27 with TRBJ1-1, with unresolved D. This CDR3 spans 14 amino acids. Trimming removed 3 bases from V and 2 bases from J, with 10 bases in between. The germline CDR1 and CDR2 sequences are MNHEY and SMNVEV (reference sequence). The CDR3 is CASSLRAGNTEAFF. CDR3 nucleotides: TGTGCCAGCAGTTTGCGAGCAGGAAACACTGAAGCTTTCTTT.

This clone was found once. V is TRBV11-2 and J is TRBJ1-2; no definite D call. The V end was cut by 3 bases, the J end by 6 bases, with 14 bases between. Germline-derived CDR1 and CDR2 are SGHAT and FQNNGV. This CDR3 spans 14 amino acids. CDR3 sequence: CASSLGWADNGYTF. The DNA for the CDR3 is TGTGCCAGCAGCTTGGGGTGGGCGGATAATGGCTACACCTTC.

This clone has only a few counts. The chain links TRBV2 to TRBJ2-7; 8 bases are shared with TRBD2. In germline, CDR1 is SNHLY, CDR2 FYNNEI. The CDR3 contains 14 residues. With 3 bases clipped from V and 6 bases from J, the junction kept 7 bases outside the gene matches. CDR3 in amino acids: CASSETGGPIEQYF. Here the CDR3 DNA reads TGTGCCAGCAGTGAGACGGGAGGGCCTATCGAGCAGTACTTC.

The gene calls are TRBV9 and TRBJ2-5; D not resolved. V lost 0 bases and J 3 bases, leaving 9 bases between the germline ends. CDR3 length equals 14 residues. Germline loops: CDR1 SGDLS, CDR2 YYNGEE. This chain's CDR3 is CASSVVGVEETQYF. CDR3 nucleotide sequence: TGTGCCAGCAGCGTAGTTGGGGTTGAAGAGACCCAGTACTTC.

V is TRBV11-2 and J is TRBJ2-7; 7 bases fit TRBD2. This CDR3 is built from 12 residues. Trimming cost V 5 bases and J 6 bases; bases outside gene matches: 4. CDR1 is SGHAT and CDR2 is FQNNGV in the germline V gene. CDR3 DNA: TGTGCCAGCAGCCGGTGGACTAGCGAGCAGTACTTC. Its translation: CASSRWTSEQYF. Full variable domain (rest looked up from reference TRBV11-2 and TRBJ2-7): EAGVAQSPRYKIIEKRQSVAFWCNPISGHATLYWYQQILGQGPKLLIQFQNNGVVDDSQLPKDRFSAERLKGVDSTLKIQPAKLEDSAVYLCASSRWTSEQYFGPGTRLTVT.

This clone was observed a single time. The V call is TRBV5-1, the J call TRBJ2-3; D is unresolved. V lost 3 bases, J lost 1 base, and 9 bases lay in between. This CDR3 has 14 amino acids. Germline V gene lookup returns CDR1 SGHRS and CDR2 YFSETQ. The CDR3 nucleotides read TGCGCCAGCAGCTCCCGGCCCGGCACAGATACGCAGTATTTT. It encodes CASSSRPGTDTQYF. The full variable domain, in which reference TRBV5-1 and TRBJ2-3 provide the parts outside the CDR3, is KAGVTQTPRYLIKTRGQQVTLSCSPISGHRSVSWYQQTPGQGLQFLFEYFSETQRNKGNFPGRFSGRQFSNSRSEMNVSTLELGDSALYLCASSSRPGTDTQYFGPGTRLTVL.

The J gene is TRBJ1-4, the V gene TRBV5-5; no reliable D call. The V end was cut by 4 bases, the J end by 4 bases, with 14 bases between. Germline-derived CDR1 and CDR2 are SGHKS and YYEKEE (reference sequence). There are 15 residues in the CDR3. CDR3 sequence: CASSPGGSINEKLFF. CDR3 DNA sequence: TGTGCCAGCAGCCCCGGAGGCAGTATTAATGAAAAACTGTTTTTT.